Below, one T cell receptor (beta chain) is given with its context. In the original processing: It was from reference gene primer amplification that nucleated cell counts were estimated. Method: immunoSEQ multiplex PCR; TCRdb's copy keeps in-frame clones and lacks some. The V and J calls and the clone size are those of that table, but D and trimming were determined from the DNA. In the table there are about 300,000 clones, around 88% of which are singletons. V lost 0 bases to trimming and J lost 8 bases; unmatched junction nucleotides: 2. The germline V gene has CDR1 KGHSH and CDR2 LQKENI. The CDR3 runs to 13 residues. The source of the sample is a study of blood T cell repertoires in COVID-19. The wider study: The United States, Italy and Spain supplied acute and convalescent COVID-19 samples.

The clonotype comes from a woman between 50 and 59 years old with acute or convalescent COVID-19. The source material was peripheral blood. The chain uses TRBV18 and TRBJ1-2; 8 positions agree with TRBD1. Written as DNA, the CDR3 is TGTGCCAGCTCACCACCGGACAGGGACGGCTACACCTTC. Amino acids: CASSPPDRDGYTF.